This passage covers 16 T cell receptor beta chains from one sample sequenced in a study of blood T cell repertoires in COVID-19. Repertoires were generated with immunoSEQ multiplex PCR, while TCRdb's copy carries only in-frame clones and drops some. Here the sample spans about 60,000 clones, roughly 87% being singletons. The specimen was peripheral blood. The receptors were gathered from a man over 45 with active COVID-19.

Details on this clone: A read error may produce the germline difference seen at one junction end. The same CDR3 arises from other DNA sequences in this sample as well. CDR3 sequence: CASSPGLAGSETQYF. In DNA, the CDR3 is TGTGCTAGCAGCCCGGGACTAGCGGGGTCTGAGACTCAGTACTTC. This rearrangement joins TRBV7-7 to TRBJ2-5, with TRBD2 matching 13 bases. CDR1 and CDR2 (germline): SSHAT, FNYEAQ (reference sequence). The CDR3 is 15 residues long.

This clone was observed a few times. The chain has TRBV6-5 and TRBJ1-6; D is unresolved. V was shortened by 4 bases and J by 0 bases, with 7 bases between the two germline ends. The germline V gene has CDR1 MNHEY and CDR2 SVGAGI. CDR3 length equals 15 residues. The CDR3 nucleotides read TGTGCCAGCAGTTCCGGGATCTCCTATAATTCACCCCTCCACTTT. It is translated as CASSSGISYNSPLHF.

The chain employs TRBV18 and TRBJ2-1, with 9 positions matching TRBD1. The CDR3 totals 15 residues. Losses at the gene ends were 3 bases for V and 10 bases for J; bases not matched to a gene: 10. Per the germline V gene, CDR1 is KGHSH and CDR2 is LQKENI. CDR3 in DNA: TGTGCCAGCTCACCTTTGGGGACAGGGTTTGGCGAGCAGTTCTTC. Its protein is CASSPLGTGFGEQFF.

V is TRBV7-6 and J is TRBJ2-2; TRBD1 matches at 7 bases. The CDR3 spans 16 residues. Germline lookup yields CDR1 SGHVS and CDR2 FNYEAQ. V dropped 5 bases and J dropped 0; count of bases not matched to a gene: 6. CDR3 nucleotides: TGTGCCAGCAGCATCACCGGGACAGCGAACACCGGGGAGCTGTTTTTT. This gives the protein CASSITGTANTGELFF.

V is TRBV11-1 and J is TRBJ2-5, with D possibly matching TRBD2 (6 bases). The CDR3 covers 16 residues. Trimming pared 5 bases from V and 2 bases from J, leaving 18 bases between. CDR1 and CDR2 from the germline V gene are SGHAT and FQDESV (reference sequence). The CDR3 nucleotides read TGTGCCAGCAGCCGGCCTGGTGGGGGGTCTCAAGAGACCCAGTACTTC. This codes for CASSRPGGGSQETQYF.

This chain uses TRBV30 with TRBJ1-3; 12 nucleotides agree with TRBD1. V trimming: 0 bases; J trimming: 1 base; junction bases outside the gene matches: 7. CDR3 size: 18 residues. Germline values: CDR1 GTSNPN, CDR2 SVGIG (reference sequence). CDR3 sequence (DNA): TGTGCCTGGAGTGTACGCCCGGGACAGGGGGCATCTGGAAACACCATATATTTT. It translates to CAWSVRPGQGASGNTIYF.

V gene TRBV19 combines with J gene TRBJ2-7; 7 bases map to TRBD1. The CDR3 is 13 residues long. The V segment lost 6 bases and the J segment 5 bases; nucleotides outside the gene matches: 7. The germline CDR1 and CDR2 sequences are LNHDA and SQIVND (reference sequence). CDR3 loop: CASSQQGTNEQYF. The CDR3, as DNA: TGTGCCAGTAGCCAACAGGGGACCAACGAGCAGTACTTC.

This clone was observed once. The chain links TRBV3-1 (or the pseudogene TRBV3-2) to TRBJ2-7; 8 nucleotides match TRBD1. CDR3 length: 14 residues. Germline CDR1 is LGHDT and CDR2 is YNNKEL (reference sequence). The V segment lost 4 bases and the J segment 6 bases; nucleotides outside the gene matches: 8. CDR3 nucleotide sequence: TGTGCCAGCAGCCCCAGGGACAGGACACGCGAGCAGTACTTC. As protein: CASSPRDRTREQYF.

Only a few counts were recorded for this clone. CDR3: CASSPEQGMAGELFF. The CDR3 nucleotides read TGTGCCAGCTCACCAGAACAGGGGATGGCCGGGGAGCTGTTTTTT. V gene TRBV18 combines with J gene TRBJ2-2; 7 bases map to TRBD1. Germline values: CDR1 KGHSH, CDR2 LQKENI. The junction had 6 bases not matched to a gene; V was cut back by 2 bases and J by 6 bases. The CDR3 runs to 15 residues.

This chain connects TRBV6-2 or TRBV6-3 to TRBJ1-5; TRBD1 matches 7 bases. The length of the CDR3 is 15 residues. Germline values: CDR1 MNHEY, CDR2 SVGEGT. V lost 6 bases and J lost 2; bases outside the gene matches: 7. The CDR3 DNA is TGTGCCAGCAGCGCCCTCGGACAGGGCAATCAGCCCCAGCATTTT. It yields the protein CASSALGQGNQPQHF.

This chain links TRBV7-9 with TRBJ2-3; a weak D match, TRBD1 (6 bases). The CDR3 has 14 amino acids. From germline, CDR1 is SEHNR and CDR2 FQNEAQ (reference sequence). The germline V and J ends were trimmed by 4 bases and 3 bases, with 11 bases remaining between them. Here the CDR3 reads CASSSQGLTDTQYF. CDR3 sequence (DNA): TGTGCCAGCAGCTCCCAGGGGCTGACAGATACGCAGTATTTT.

The sample holds a few counts of this clone. This sequence joins TRBV6-1 and TRBJ2-6, with 12 bases aligning to TRBD1. Germline CDR1 is MNHNS and CDR2 is SASEGT. Unmatched junction bases numbered 4, after V lost 5 bases and J lost 2 bases. This CDR3 comprises 17 residues. The CDR3 is CASSKGTGGTGANVLTF. For the CDR3, the DNA is TGTGCCAGCAGTAAAGGGACAGGGGGCACTGGGGCCAACGTCCTGACTTTC.

The V gene is TRBV6-5, the J gene TRBJ1-5; tentatively, D is TRBD1 (6 bases). There are 14 residues in the CDR3. Germline V gives CDR1 MNHEY, CDR2 SVGAGI. Trimming removed 8 bases at V and 6 bases at J, with 17 bases between. In DNA form, the CDR3 reads TGTGCCAGCGGAGGGGGGGCGCTTGGTCAGCCCCAGCATTTT. Translation gives CASGGGALGQPQHF.

The genes are TRBV7-2 and TRBJ2-2, with a weak D call TRBD1 (5 bases). The CDR3 consists of 15 residues. Germline V CDR1 and CDR2: SGHTA, FQGNSA. Between the trimmed V and J ends, which lost 3 bases and 5 bases, there was a span of 13 bases. This CDR3 is CASSFSGRSTGELFF. In DNA form, the CDR3 reads TGTGCCAGCAGCTTTTCAGGGCGAAGTACCGGGGAGCTGTTTTTT.

This clone has a handful of counts. The chain couples TRBV4-1 to TRBJ2-7, with unresolved D. CDR3 length: 14 amino acids. Trimming left V 2 bases short and J 5 bases short, with 13 bases between. In germline, CDR1 is MGHRA, CDR2 YSYEKL. The CDR3, as DNA: TGCGCCAGCAGCCAAACCAAGCAGCGTGACGAGCAGTACTTC. Translating it yields CASSQTKQRDEQYF.

This chain connects TRBV19 to TRBJ1-2; 8 positions agree with TRBD1. Germline CDR1 reads LNHDA; CDR2 reads SQIVND (reference sequence). With 8 bases clipped from V and 2 bases from J, the junction kept 4 bases outside the gene matches. The CDR3 runs 13 residues. CDR3 bases: TGTGCCAGTTGGACAGGGCTAAACTATGGCTACACCTTC. It codes for CASWTGLNYGYTF.